One sample yielded the 26 T cell receptor beta chains listed below, sequenced in a study of T cell responses to AZD1222 COVID-19 vaccine. The assay was immunoSEQ multiplex PCR, and TCRdb's table has in-frame clones only and misses some. The profile shows about 150,000 clones, roughly 92% of them singletons. Sequenced material: peripheral blood, taken on day 0 of AZD1222 vaccination. Receptors were obtained from an adult in good health.

V and J are TRBV4-1 and TRBJ2-7, with 9 bases identical to TRBD1. There are 12 residues in the CDR3. J was trimmed by 6 bases and V by 4 bases; bases with no gene match: 1. CDR1 and CDR2 (germline): MGHRA, YSYEKL. CDR3 in amino acids: CASSRTGAEQYF. In nucleotides, the CDR3 is TGCGCCAGCAGCCGGACAGGGGCCGAGCAGTACTTC.

This chain links TRBV12-5 with TRBJ1-5; 8 nucleotides match TRBD1. Germline V lookup: CDR1 LGHNT, CDR2 FRNRAP. The CDR3 extends over 14 amino acids. Germline trimming cut 6 bases from V and 6 bases from J; bases unmatched to any gene: 7. This chain's CDR3 is CASGLRTGSQPQHF. The CDR3 DNA reads as TGTGCTAGTGGATTGCGGACAGGGAGTCAGCCCCAGCATTTT. Full variable domain (rest looked up from reference TRBV12-5 and TRBJ1-5): DARVTQTPRHKVTEMGQEVTMRCQPILGHNTVFWYRQTMMQGLELLAYFRNRAPLDDSGMPKDRFSAEMPDATLATLKIQPSEPRDSAVYFCASGLRTGSQPQHFGDGTRLSIL.

V and J are TRBV5-5 and TRBJ2-1; 9 bases are a match to TRBD1. Germline CDR1 is SGHKS and CDR2 is YYEKEE (reference sequence). Trimming cost V 3 bases and J 5 bases; bases outside gene matches: 6. The CDR3 contains 15 residues. CDR3 sequence: CASSSAQGANNEQFF. CDR3 in DNA: TGTGCCAGCAGCTCCGCACAGGGGGCGAACAATGAGCAGTTCTTC.

The rearrangement links TRBV30 to TRBJ1-5; TRBD1 agrees at 8 bases. V shed 3 bases and J 7 bases; nucleotides not matched to a gene: 8. Germline V lookup: CDR1 GTSNPN, CDR2 SVGIG (reference sequence). The CDR3 is 14 amino acids. The DNA of the CDR3 is TGTGCCTGGAGGGCAGGGGGCTCGTGGCAGCCCCAGCATTTT. This codes for CAWRAGGSWQPQHF. Looking up the rest from reference TRBV30 and TRBJ1-5 gives the full variable domain: SQTIHQWPATLVQPVGSPLSLECTVEGTSNPNLYWYRQAAGRGLQLLFYSVGIGQISSEVPQNLSASRPQDRQFILSSKKLLLSDSGFYLCAWRAGGSWQPQHFGDGTRLSIL.

This chain uses TRBV6-4 with TRBJ1-1; 7 bases map to TRBD1. The germline gives CDR1 MRHNA, CDR2 SNTAGT. V was pared by 6 bases and J by 3 bases, with 4 bases of the junction left unmatched. The CDR3 is made up of 13 amino acids. The CDR3 sequence is CASSRDRYTEAFF. CDR3 DNA: TGTGCCAGCAGCCGGGACAGATACACTGAAGCTTTCTTT.

This clone appeared once. CDR3 nucleotide sequence: TGTGCCGCGGAGGGGAGCACTGAAGCTTTCTTT. This translates into CAAEGSTEAFF. The chain carries TRBV6-5 and TRBJ1-1, with D possibly being TRBD1 (5 bases). The CDR3 contains 11 residues. V dropped 11 bases and J dropped 4 bases, with 11 bases sitting between them. From germline, CDR1 is MNHEY and CDR2 SVGAGI.

The rearrangement uses TRBV10-2 and TRBJ2-5; no clear D gene. The length of the CDR3 is 13 residues. The V gene's germline CDR1 is WSHSY and CDR2 SAAADI. V gave up 0 bases and J gave up 5 bases, with 7 bases separating them. The CDR3 DNA sequence: TGCGCCAGCAGTGAGTCGGTGGCGGAGACCCAGTACTTC. The encoded protein is CASSESVAETQYF.

V and J are TRBV27 and TRBJ1-1, with TRBD1 matching over 8 bases. CDR3 length: 16 amino acids. Trimming cost V 4 bases and J 7 bases; bases outside gene matches: 14. Germline values: CDR1 MNHEY, CDR2 SMNVEV (reference sequence). CDR3 loop: CASSSLRDRIAHEAFF. The CDR3 bases are TGTGCCAGCAGTTCCTTGCGGGACAGGATAGCACATGAAGCTTTCTTT.

This chain uses TRBV11-2 with TRBJ1-2, with D possibly being TRBD1 (6 bases). The CDR3 spans 14 residues. Germline assignment: CDR1 SGHAT and CDR2 FQNNGV. V shed 4 bases and J shed 2 bases, with 11 bases lying between them. Here the CDR3 reads CASSSLDRNYGYTF. Written as DNA, the CDR3 is TGTGCCAGCAGCTCCTTGGACAGAAACTATGGCTACACCTTC.

The gene calls are TRBV5-1 and TRBJ1-1; no clear D gene. This CDR3 comprises 14 residues. Trimming took off 4 bases at V and 1 base at J, with 11 bases between the two ends. CDR1 and CDR2 (germline): SGHRS, YFSETQ. This CDR3 is CASSTLPENTEAFF. CDR3 in DNA: TGCGCCAGCAGCACCCTCCCCGAGAACACTGAAGCTTTCTTT.

A single count supports this clone. This chain joins TRBV5-1 and TRBJ1-1, with a possible D match to TRBD1 (6 bases). The germline V gene encodes CDR1 SGHRS and CDR2 YFSETQ. The V end lost 4 bases, the J end lost 6 bases, and 13 bases lay between the germline ends. This CDR3 comprises 13 residues. The CDR3 reads CASSPLGTSEAFF. CDR3 nucleotides: TGCGCCAGCAGCCCATTAGGGACATCTGAAGCTTTCTTT. Looking up the rest from reference TRBV5-1 and TRBJ1-1 gives the full variable domain: KAGVTQTPRYLIKTRGQQVTLSCSPISGHRSVSWYQQTPGQGLQFLFEYFSETQRNKGNFPGRFSGRQFSNSRSEMNVSTLELGDSALYLCASSPLGTSEAFFGQGTRLTVV.

This chain links TRBV30 with TRBJ2-3, with no clear D. Germline CDR1 is GTSNPN and CDR2 is SVGIG (reference sequence). The CDR3 is 13 residues long. The V end lost 0 bases, the J end lost 4 bases, and 8 bases lay between the germline ends. CDR3 protein: CAWSVAGSDTQYF. CDR3 nucleotide sequence: TGTGCCTGGAGTGTGGCTGGTTCAGATACGCAGTATTTT.

This clone was recorded only once. The chain combines TRBV29-1 with TRBJ1-1; 8 nucleotides match TRBD1. The CDR3 consists of 13 residues. Germline CDR1 and CDR2: SQVTM and ANQGSEA. The J segment lost 3 bases and the V segment lost 7 bases, leaving 7 bases of the junction unmatched. CDR3 nucleotides: TGCAGCGCTTTGACAGGGGCCTACACTGAAGCTTTCTTT. Its protein is CSALTGAYTEAFF.

CDR3 sequence: CASRMTGTDNSPLHF. The CDR3 DNA reads TGTGCCAGTAGGATGACAGGGACAGATAATTCACCCCTCCACTTT. The genes are TRBV19 and TRBJ1-6; TRBD1 agrees at 7 bases. The length of the CDR3 is 15 residues. Germline V gene lookup returns CDR1 LNHDA and CDR2 SQIVND (reference sequence). V dropped 6 bases and J dropped 5; count of bases not matched to a gene: 7.

The V and J genes are TRBV21-1 and TRBJ2-5; TRBD1, the table's D call, was not compared with the DNA. TRBV21-1 has pseudogene status. This CDR3 is built from 19 residues. CDR3 in amino acids: CASSKGGGATHVRGETQYF. The CDR3 nucleotides read TGTGCCAGCAGCAAAGGTGGTGGGGCAACCCACGTACGAGGAGAGACCCAGTACTTC.

The chain has TRBV9 and TRBJ2-3, with a possible D match to TRBD2 (5 bases). Trimming removed 0 bases from V and 6 bases from J, with 11 bases in between. This CDR3 spans 14 amino acids. Germline assignment: CDR1 SGDLS and CDR2 YYNGEE. The CDR3 region has the DNA TGTGCCAGCAGCGTAGTACCGGGGTGGGATACGCAGTATTTT. Amino acid sequence: CASSVVPGWDTQYF.

This rearrangement joins TRBV7-9 to TRBJ1-2; D might be TRBD1 (6 bases). Germline V CDR1 and CDR2: SEHNR, FQNEAQ (reference sequence). V was trimmed by 5 bases and J by 1 base, leaving 11 bases between them. This CDR3 comprises 14 residues. CDR3 DNA sequence: TGTGCCAGCAGCCTCCGACAGGTTAACTATGGCTACACCTTC. Its translation: CASSLRQVNYGYTF.

In DNA, the CDR3 is TGTGCCAGCAGCCAAGAATGGGGGGGGAGTTCACCCCTCCACTTT. Translation gives CASSQEWGGSSPLHF. V gene TRBV14 combines with J gene TRBJ1-6, with D possibly TRBD1 on 5 matching bases. Deletions cut 0 bases from V and 9 bases from J, with 12 bases between. The CDR3 runs to 15 residues. Looked up from germline, CDR1 is SGHDN and CDR2 is FVKESK.

The chain has TRBV10-3 and TRBJ2-7; 11 bases map to TRBD2. The germline CDR1 and CDR2 sequences are ENHRY and SYGVKD. CDR3 length equals 18 residues. J gave up 7 bases and V 4 bases, and 18 bases lay outside the gene matches. The CDR3 DNA reads TGTGCCATCAGTGGATCCCCGGGTAGCGGGAGGGCCAGAAGTGAGCAGTACTTC. This sequence encodes CAISGSPGSGRARSEQYF.

The CDR3 loop reads CAWSQGGGTHGYTF. Here the CDR3 DNA reads TGTGCCTGGAGTCAGGGGGGCGGGACTCATGGCTACACCTTC. The chain employs TRBV30 and TRBJ1-2, with 7 bases that match TRBD1. The CDR3 is made up of 14 amino acids. Germline V gene lookup returns CDR1 GTSNPN and CDR2 SVGIG (reference sequence). J was trimmed by 6 bases and V by 2 bases; bases with no gene match: 9.

V gene TRBV18 combines with J gene TRBJ1-1; a weak D match, TRBD1 (5 bases). CDR1 KGHSH and CDR2 LQKENI come from the germline V gene. The V end was cut by 0 bases, the J end by 8 bases, with 10 bases between. This CDR3 is built from 13 residues. The CDR3 spells CASSPPGWGEAFF. As DNA, the CDR3 is TGTGCCAGCTCACCACCGGGTTGGGGGGAAGCTTTCTTT.

This chain links TRBV4-1 with TRBJ1-3, with D uncertain. The V end was cut by 4 bases, the J end by 4 bases, with 17 bases between. This CDR3 is 16 amino acids long. Per the germline V gene, CDR1 is MGHRA and CDR2 is YSYEKL. The CDR3 reads CASSRADPEVGNTIYF. The CDR3 DNA reads as TGCGCCAGCAGCCGCGCGGACCCGGAGGTGGGAAACACCATATATTTT.

The rearrangement uses TRBV5-1 and TRBJ1-2, with TRBD1 as a possible D gene (5 bases). The germline gives CDR1 SGHRS, CDR2 YFSETQ. This CDR3 region has 13 residues. Trimming took off 4 bases at V and 5 bases at J, with 12 bases between the two ends. The CDR3 spells CASSTSDTYGYTF. Written as DNA, the CDR3 is TGCGCCAGCAGCACCTCGGACACTTATGGCTACACCTTC.

This rearrangement joins TRBV5-4 to TRBJ2-5; D not resolved. This CDR3 has 13 amino acids. Trimming left V 3 bases short and J 1 base short, with 7 bases between. Germline V gene data show CDR1 as SGHNT and CDR2 as YYREEE (reference sequence). The DNA of the CDR3 is TGTGCCAGCAGCTCCGCAGCCCAAGAGACCCAGTACTTC. This gives the protein CASSSAAQETQYF.

The V call is TRBV10-3, the J call TRBJ2-3; 7 nucleotides align to TRBD2. CDR1 and CDR2 from the germline V gene are ENHRY and SYGVKD. The CDR3 spans 18 residues. Trimming cost V 2 bases and J 3 bases; bases outside gene matches: 14. CDR3 in amino acids: CAISEPEPGGGVTDTQYF. CDR3 DNA: TGTGCCATCAGTGAGCCTGAGCCTGGGGGAGGGGTAACAGATACGCAGTATTTT.

The CDR3 DNA reads TGTGCCAGCAGCTTCCTGGTGACAGCCCGAGGAAATGAAAAACTGTTTTTT. Its translation is CASSFLVTARGNEKLFF. J is TRBJ1-4 and V is TRBV5-4; the D gene is possibly TRBD1 (5 bases). CDR1 is SGHNT, CDR2 YYREEE, per germline (reference sequence). This CDR3 is built from 17 residues. V lost 2 bases and J lost 5, with 19 bases in between. The full variable domain, its missing parts supplied by reference TRBV5-4 and TRBJ1-4, is ETGVTQSPTHLIKTRGQQVTLRCSSQSGHNTVSWYQQALGQGPQFIFQYYREEENGRGNFPPRFSGLQFPNYSSELNVNALELDDSALYLCASSFLVTARGNEKLFFGSGTQLSVL.